The T cell receptor beta chain under discussion was sequenced for a study of monozygotic twins with inflammatory bowel disease. Study-wide results and caveats: Repertoires of patients may have been made more variable by differing immunosuppressive treatments. Healthy twins showed more clonotype sharing with others than IBD patients, especially patients with disease activity.

The CDR3 runs 14 residues. Each of TCRalpha and TCRbeta cDNA went through two nested PCRs, lasting around 16 and 10 cycles. TCRdb re-analyzed the 5' RACE reads; it lists each CDR3 protein once, without DNA. The listing records around 210,000 distinct CDR3 sequences. Worth noting for this clonotype: Its antigen remains unknown.

The V and J genes are TRBV12-3 or TRBV12-4 and TRBJ2-7; the D call from TCRdb, TRBD1, cannot be confirmed without DNA. The clonotype originates from a human donor with ulcerative colitis or Crohn's disease, or a healthy co-twin of an affected twin (not recorded which). The source material was blood. CDR3 region: CASSAGQGTYEQYF.